The subject of this entry is one T cell receptor beta chain. The data were taken from a study of blood T cell repertoires in COVID-19. At the level of the study: Spain, Italy and the United States supplied samples that represented acute and convalescent COVID-19. PBMCs, B-cell-depleted T cells, or T cells provided the cDNA or gDNA that made up the material.

Original processing notes: Reference gene primer amplification in the assay estimated nucleated cell counts. Sequenced by immunoSEQ multiplex PCR; TCRdb stores in-frame clones only, minus some. V, J and clone size were drawn from that table, and D and trimming were deduced from the DNA. The sample records approximately 220,000 clones, about four fifths being singletons. The cohort comprised adults aged about 18 to 90 years residing in 24 US areas. The sequenced sample consisted of PBMCs or T cells enriched from blood (not recorded which). This TCR was sampled from a woman in her forties who had recovered from COVID-19.

This chain's CDR3 is CASSLPGTTDTQYF. For the CDR3, the DNA is TGCGCCAGCAGCTTGCCGGGAACAACAGATACGCAGTATTTT. The rearrangement links TRBV5-1 to TRBJ2-3; TRBD2 is a possible D gene (5 bases). This CDR3 region has 14 residues. CDR1 is SGHRS, CDR2 YFSETQ, per germline. V gave up 1 base and J gave up 3 bases, with 9 bases separating them.